This TCR beta chain came from a study of T-cell reconstitution after alpha-beta-depleted transplantation in children. The CDR3 extends over 13 amino acids. CDR1 and CDR2 (germline): DFQATT, SNEGSKA (reference sequence). V dropped 6 bases and J dropped 5 bases, with 17 bases sitting between them. Preparing the TCRbeta library involved the use of unique molecular identifiers. One entry per CDR3 protein results from TCRdb running MiXCR on the PCR reads. Counted here are a few hundred thousand distinct CDR3 sequences, approximately 10% occurring once; the ten biggest clones make up 2.4%. The sample was PBMCs from the stem cell graft donor, taken from the stem cell graft. This sequence joins TRBV20-1 and TRBJ2-7; possible D gene TRBD1, 5 bases. The TCR comes from a human donor who donated a stem cell graft to a child with acute lymphoblastic leukemia. CDR3 in DNA: TGCAGTGCCGCAAGCAGGGTACGGGACGAGCAGTACTTC. Translating gives CSAASRVRDEQYF.